This T cell receptor (beta chain) was identified in a study of T-cell reconstitution after alpha-beta-depleted transplantation in children. Between the trimmed V and J ends, which lost 7 bases and 6 bases, there was a span of 14 bases. This CDR3 region has 13 residues. The germline gives CDR1 KGHDR, CDR2 SFDVKD. Preparation of the TCRbeta library was carried out with unique molecular identifiers. A single record per CDR3 protein comes from TCRdb applying MiXCR to the PCR reads. The sample consists of 500,000 to 600,000 distinct CDR3 sequences, roughly 33% of them appearing once. The chain joins TRBV24-1 to TRBJ1-1; a possible D gene is TRBD1 (5 bases). This TCR was recovered from a human donor who donated a stem cell graft to a child with aplastic anemia. This material consisted of PBMCs from the stem cell graft donor, taken from the stem cell graft. CDR3: CATRQSRESEAFF. CDR3 nucleotide sequence: TGTGCCACCAGGCAGTCCAGGGAATCTGAAGCTTTCTTT.